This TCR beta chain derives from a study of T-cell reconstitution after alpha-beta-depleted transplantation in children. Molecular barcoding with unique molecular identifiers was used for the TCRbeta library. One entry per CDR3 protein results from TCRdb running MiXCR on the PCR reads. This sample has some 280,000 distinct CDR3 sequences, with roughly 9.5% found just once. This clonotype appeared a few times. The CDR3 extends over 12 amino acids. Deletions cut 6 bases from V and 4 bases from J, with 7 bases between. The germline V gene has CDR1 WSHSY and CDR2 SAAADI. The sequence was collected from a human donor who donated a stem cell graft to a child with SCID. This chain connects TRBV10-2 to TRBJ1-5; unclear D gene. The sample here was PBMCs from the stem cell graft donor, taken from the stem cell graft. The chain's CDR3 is CASRGGNQPQHF. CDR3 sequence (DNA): TGCGCCAGCAGGGGAGGTAATCAGCCCCAGCATTTT.